Below, 25 T cell receptor beta chains from the same sample are listed, as sequenced in a study of CD8 T cells in ankylosing spondylitis. Whole-study findings and limits: Seemingly characteristic of ankylosing spondylitis blood was a TCR beta motif consisting of about 8 highly homologous variants.

Their cognate antigens are unknown. TCRdb re-called the 5' RACE reads through MiXCR, storing one row per CDR3 protein. This table has fewer than 400,000 distinct CDR3 sequences, under 8.5% appearing once. The source material was blood, either unsorted or a sorted T cell fraction (not recorded which). The origin of the receptors is a male donor with ankylosing spondylitis.

This clonotype was detected only a few times. The chain carries TRBV29-1 and TRBJ2-2; D gene ambiguous. Germline V gene lookup returns CDR1 SQVTM and CDR2 ANQGSEA. The CDR3 sequence is 13 residues long. The ends were cut back, 4 bases at V and 3 bases at J, with 9 bases in the middle. CDR3 residues: CSVGAADTGELFF. CDR3 nucleotide sequence: TGCAGCGTTGGGGCAGCTGACACCGGGGAGCTGTTTTTT.

This clonotype has a handful of counts. The V gene is TRBV4-3, the J gene TRBJ2-2, with a possible D match to TRBD2 (5 bases). The germline V and J ends were trimmed by 5 bases and 7 bases, with 11 bases remaining between them. This CDR3 region has 13 residues. Germline loops: CDR1 LGHNA, CDR2 YSLEER. The CDR3 loop reads CASSFPGVGELFF. The CDR3 DNA sequence: TGCGCCAGCAGCTTTCCCGGGGTCGGGGAGCTGTTTTTT.

This clonotype was counted ten times or more. V usage is TRBV29-1 and J usage is TRBJ2-1; D unclear. The germline CDR1 and CDR2 sequences are SQVTM and ANQGSEA. V shed 2 bases and J shed 5 bases, with 10 bases lying between them. The CDR3 has 13 amino acids. The CDR3 loop is CSVEWSTHNEQFF. The CDR3 DNA reads as TGCAGCGTTGAATGGTCTACTCACAATGAGCAGTTCTTC.

V is TRBV7-9 and J is TRBJ2-3; no definite D call. V lost 8 bases to trimming and J lost 0 bases, with 12 bases between them. This CDR3 is 14 amino acids long. Germline CDR1 and CDR2: SEHNR and FQNEAQ (reference sequence). The CDR3 protein is CASSRASSTDTQYF. The CDR3 DNA reads as TGTGCCAGCTCTCGAGCCTCTAGCACAGATACGCAGTATTTT.

The chain combines TRBV12-3 or TRBV12-4 with TRBJ2-3; 7 bases fit TRBD2. CDR3 length: 14 residues. V lost 3 bases to trimming and J lost 2 bases; unmatched junction nucleotides: 2. The CDR3 is CASSFERDTDTQYF. The CDR3, as DNA: TGTGCCAGCAGTTTCGAGCGGGACACAGATACGCAGTATTTT.

This chain connects TRBV29-1 to TRBJ2-3; D remains ambiguous. The length of the CDR3 is 13 residues. The germline V gene encodes CDR1 SQVTM and CDR2 ANQGSEA. V gave up 1 base and J gave up 7 bases, with 12 bases separating them. CDR3 loop: CSVEGAVGYTQYF. In DNA, the CDR3 is TGCAGCGTTGAAGGTGCAGTGGGTTATACGCAGTATTTT.

The gene calls are TRBV4-1 and TRBJ2-1; D ambiguous. V was trimmed by 1 base and J by 7 bases, leaving 11 bases between them. CDR1 and CDR2 (germline): MGHRA, YSYEKL. The CDR3 is made up of 14 amino acids. In DNA, the CDR3 is TGCGCCAGCAGCCAAGCGAGTTTGGGGAATGAGCAGTTCTTC. This gives the protein CASSQASLGNEQFF.

This clonotype was picked up a small number of times. The rearrangement links TRBV29-1 to TRBJ2-5; perhaps TRBD1 as D (6 bases). Per germline, CDR1 SQVTM and CDR2 ANQGSEA. The CDR3 consists of 14 residues. Trimming took off 5 bases at V and 2 bases at J, with 15 bases between the two ends. The CDR3 sequence: CSVYWLDRQETQYF. The CDR3 DNA sequence: TGCAGCGTTTACTGGTTGGACAGACAAGAGACCCAGTACTTC.

This chain connects TRBV5-1 to TRBJ2-1; possibly TRBD1 for D (6 bases). V lost 1 base to trimming and J lost 2 bases, with 25 bases between them. Germline values: CDR1 SGHRS, CDR2 YFSETQ. There are 20 residues in the CDR3. This chain's CDR3 is CASSLYRSGALVLPYNEQFF. CDR3 DNA: TGCGCCAGCAGCTTGTACAGGTCAGGGGCCCTCGTACTTCCCTACAATGAGCAGTTCTTC.

This clonotype was seen ten or more times. The rearrangement joins TRBV20-1 to TRBJ2-7; weak D call: TRBD2 (6 bases). CDR1 is DFQATT, CDR2 SNEGSKA, per germline (reference sequence). This CDR3 is built from 15 residues. Trimming stripped 6 bases from V and 0 bases from J, with 18 bases between. For the CDR3, the DNA is TGCAGTGCCGGAATTTATCGGGAGAGCTCCTACGAGCAGTACTTC. Protein: CSAGIYRESSYEQYF.

The sample holds many counts of this clonotype. The chain uses TRBV29-1 and TRBJ2-1; D gene ambiguous. The V gene lost 4 bases and the J gene lost 9 bases, with 10 bases spanning the gap. The germline V gene has CDR1 SQVTM and CDR2 ANQGSEA. The CDR3 is 11 amino acids. CDR3 sequence (DNA): TGCAGCGTTGCCGGGCAAAGTGAGCAGTTCTTC. Translating it yields CSVAGQSEQFF.

This clonotype showed up many times. V usage is TRBV9 and J usage is TRBJ2-1; no clear D gene. The CDR3 length is 15 residues. Germline V gene lookup returns CDR1 SGDLS and CDR2 YYNGEE. V was pared by 0 bases and J by 5 bases, with 12 bases between. The CDR3 protein is CASSVGVVANNEQFF. The CDR3 nucleotides are TGTGCCAGCAGCGTAGGCGTGGTTGCGAACAATGAGCAGTTCTTC.

The table lists this clonotype with a few counts. The V call is TRBV20-1, the J call TRBJ2-2, with 7 positions matching TRBD2. CDR3 length: 15 amino acids. Germline values: CDR1 DFQATT, CDR2 SNEGSKA (reference sequence). The junction had 9 bases not matched to a gene; V was cut back by 5 bases and J by 3 bases. CDR3 DNA sequence: TGCAGTGCTCAGGCCCCTAGCGGATACACCGGGGAGCTGTTTTTT. Its translation: CSAQAPSGYTGELFF.

In this sample, this clonotype turned up many times. In DNA, the CDR3 is TGTGCCAGCAGCTTAAATCCGGGGAATTTCTACGAGCAGTACTTC. Translating gives CASSLNPGNFYEQYF. V gene TRBV7-3 combines with J gene TRBJ2-7, with D possibly matching TRBD2 (5 bases). Trimming took 1 base from V and 3 from J, leaving 13 bases between them. CDR1 and CDR2 from the germline V gene are SGHTA and FQGTGA. The CDR3 has 15 residues. The full variable domain, in which reference TRBV7-3 and TRBJ2-7 provide the parts outside the CDR3, is GAGVSQTPSNKVTEKGKYVELRCDPISGHTALYWYRQSLGQGPEFLIYFQGTGAADDSGLPNDRFFAVRPEGSVSTLKIQRTERGDSAVYLCASSLNPGNFYEQYFGPGTRLTVT.

This rearrangement joins TRBV11-2 to TRBJ2-5; maybe TRBD2 (6 bases). The germline V and J ends were trimmed by 4 bases and 9 bases, with 21 bases remaining between them. There are 15 residues in the CDR3. CDR1 is SGHAT and CDR2 is FQNNGV in the germline V gene. The CDR3 sequence: CASSSSRTTKLSQYF. As DNA, the CDR3 is TGTGCCAGCAGCTCCTCTCGGACTACCAAGTTGTCCCAGTACTTC.

This clonotype was seen a few times. Here the CDR3 DNA reads TGCGCCAGCAGCCCCCCTACAGGGACTAGCACAGATACGCAGTATTTT. Translation gives CASSPPTGTSTDTQYF. The chain links TRBV5-1 to TRBJ2-3, with D perhaps matching TRBD1 or TRBD2 (6 bases each). V lost 4 bases and J lost 0, with 15 bases in between. The CDR3 length is 16 residues. Germline lookup yields CDR1 SGHRS and CDR2 YFSETQ.

This clonotype was picked up a small number of times. V usage is TRBV6-1 and J usage is TRBJ2-4, with D tentatively TRBD2 (6 bases). Germline CDR1 reads MNHNS; CDR2 reads SASEGT. Trimming removed 7 bases at V and 4 bases at J, with 14 bases between. The CDR3 has 14 amino acids. The CDR3 coding sequence is TGTGCCAGCACCGAGGCCGGGGGAAAAAACATTCAGTACTTC. Translation: CASTEAGGKNIQYF.

This chain uses TRBV3-1 with TRBJ2-1; no definite D call. Germline values: CDR1 LGHDT, CDR2 YNNKEL (reference sequence). The CDR3 length is 18 residues. Trimming took off 2 bases at V and 6 bases at J, with 23 bases between the two ends. CDR3 sequence (DNA): TGTGCCAGCAGCCAATTTCCTCGGAAGCCCTGCGGCGGCAATGAGCAGTTCTTC. It specifies CASSQFPRKPCGGNEQFF.

This clonotype was recorded at least ten times. The chain couples TRBV12-3 or TRBV12-4 to TRBJ1-5, with D unresolved. This CDR3 comprises 13 residues. V was cut by 6 bases and J by 4 bases, with 10 bases left in between. The DNA for the CDR3 is TGTGCCAGCAGCCTATGGATAAATCAGCCCCAGCATTTT. Translating gives CASSLWINQPQHF.

This rearrangement joins TRBV27 to TRBJ2-3; tentative D call: TRBD2 (6 bases). CDR1 and CDR2 from the germline V gene are MNHEY and SMNVEV (reference sequence). V was trimmed by 4 bases and J by 1 base, leaving 18 bases between them. The CDR3 runs 17 residues. The CDR3 is CASSSPTSGGGTDTQYF. DNA for the CDR3: TGTGCCAGCAGTTCCCCCACCAGCGGAGGGGGCACAGATACGCAGTATTTT.

This chain joins TRBV10-3 and TRBJ2-1; no clear D. CDR1 is ENHRY and CDR2 is SYGVKD in the germline V gene. This CDR3 is built from 12 residues. V gave up 8 bases and J gave up 6 bases, with 11 bases separating them. This CDR3 reads CAIGPPPNEQFF. The CDR3 nucleotides are TGTGCCATCGGTCCACCTCCCAATGAGCAGTTCTTC.

This sequence joins TRBV7-9 and TRBJ2-7, with 7 nucleotides matching TRBD1. Looked up from germline, CDR1 is SEHNR and CDR2 is FQNEAQ (reference sequence). Losses at the gene ends were 3 bases for V and 5 bases for J; bases not matched to a gene: 13. This CDR3 region has 16 residues. CDR3 in amino acids: CASSLTPGQGVHEQYF. In nucleotides, the CDR3 is TGTGCCAGCAGCTTGACTCCTGGGCAGGGGGTCCACGAGCAGTACTTC. The full variable domain, completed using reference TRBV7-9 and TRBJ2-7, is DTGVSQNPRHKITKRGQNVTFRCDPISEHNRLYWYRQTLGQGPEFLTYFQNEAQLEKSRLLSDRFSAERPKGSFSTLEIQRTEQGDSAMYLCASSLTPGQGVHEQYFGPGTRLTVT.

This clonotype was recorded many times. The genes are TRBV29-1 and TRBJ2-7; 7 nucleotides line up with TRBD1. V lost 7 bases and J lost 3; bases outside the gene matches: 3. This CDR3 comprises 11 residues. The germline V gene has CDR1 SQVTM and CDR2 ANQGSEA. CDR3 residues: CSGGQDYEQYF. The CDR3 DNA is TGCAGCGGCGGACAGGACTACGAGCAGTACTTC.

This clonotype was observed many times. The chain recombines TRBV30 with TRBJ2-2; no clear D. V lost 5 bases and J lost 0, with 10 bases in between. This CDR3 is 14 amino acids long. The V gene's germline CDR1 is GTSNPN and CDR2 SVGIG (reference sequence). CDR3 in DNA: TGTGCCTGGGCCCGACTTGCGAACACCGGGGAGCTGTTTTTT. It encodes CAWARLANTGELFF.

The chain recombines TRBV4-3 with TRBJ2-6; no firm D call. Per the germline V gene, CDR1 is LGHNA and CDR2 is YSLEER. CDR3 length: 17 residues. Trimming took off 2 bases at V and 0 bases at J, with 11 bases between the two ends. The CDR3 DNA reads TGCGCCAGCAGCCAAACGGTATCGGTCTCTGGGGCCAACGTCCTGACTTTC. It yields the protein CASSQTVSVSGANVLTF.